Following are 21 T cell receptor beta chains from one sample sequenced in a study of blood T cell repertoires in COVID-19 (dated by TCRdb to 2019 to 2021). Libraries were constructed by the immunoSEQ multiplex PCR assay. TCRdb obtained this table from immuneACCESS and retained in-frame rearrangements with V and J assigned. These tables miss some clones; where compared with another copy, unresolved V genes account for less than half of the shortfall, and the remainder is unexplained. The sample yields under 200,000 clones; approximately 80% were counted once. The ten largest clonotypes hold 2.9% of the sample. Material for sequencing was peripheral blood. These receptors were obtained from a woman aged 55-69 years with acute or convalescent COVID-19.

V and J are TRBV6-5 and TRBJ1-5; D gene unclear. V was trimmed by 8 bases and J by 2 bases, leaving 7 bases between them. Germline V CDR1 and CDR2: MNHEY, SVGAGI. This CDR3 region has 12 residues. In DNA form, the CDR3 reads TGTGCCAGCGAAGTAGGCAATCAGCCCCAGCATTTT. Its translation is CASEVGNQPQHF.

The chain uses TRBV24-1 and TRBJ1-1; 7 nucleotides line up with TRBD1. CDR1 KGHDR and CDR2 SFDVKD come from the germline V gene. This CDR3 contains 14 residues. The ends lost 9 bases at V and 1 base at J; junction bases unmatched: 7. CDR3 loop: CATQMTGQNTEAFF. In DNA, the CDR3 is TGTGCCACCCAGATGACAGGGCAGAACACTGAAGCTTTCTTT.

This clone was recorded only once. The chain carries TRBV27 and TRBJ2-2; 16 bases map to TRBD2. The CDR3 has 19 amino acids. V was pared by 8 bases and J by 4 bases, with 13 bases of the junction left unmatched. CDR1 and CDR2 (germline): MNHEY, SMNVEV (reference sequence). CDR3 sequence (DNA): TGTGCCAGCCGCACAAAGGGGACTAGCGGGGGGGCGAGCACCGGGGAGCTGTTTTTT. Protein: CASRTKGTSGGASTGELFF.

The chain recombines TRBV5-6 with TRBJ1-1; 11 bases are a match to TRBD1. Looked up from germline, CDR1 is SGHDT and CDR2 is YYEEEE. V was pared by 0 bases and J by 3 bases, with 1 base of the junction left unmatched. This CDR3 has 15 amino acids. The CDR3 coding sequence is TGTGCCAGCAGCTTGGGGACAGGGGGCCACACTGAAGCTTTCTTT. Translated, it gives CASSLGTGGHTEAFF. Filled out from reference TRBV5-6 and TRBJ1-1, the complete variable domain reads DAGVTQSPTHLIKTRGQQVTLRCSPKSGHDTVSWYQQALGQGPQFIFQYYEEEERQRGNFPDRFSGHQFPNYSSELNVNALLLGDSALYLCASSLGTGGHTEAFFGQGTRLTVV.

The chain carries TRBV28 and TRBJ1-1; D might be TRBD1 (6 bases). V lost 6 bases, J lost 5 bases, and 19 bases lay in between. Germline CDR1 is MDHEN and CDR2 is SYDVKM. This CDR3 contains 15 residues. CDR3 region: CASRERQVGRTEAFF. For the CDR3, the DNA is TGTGCCAGCAGGGAGCGACAGGTAGGAAGGACTGAAGCTTTCTTT.

The V call is TRBV5-8, the J call TRBJ2-3; D call uncertain. This CDR3 is built from 15 residues. Trimming stripped 2 bases from V and 2 bases from J, with 12 bases between. CDR1 is SGHTS and CDR2 is YDEGEE in the germline V gene. DNA for the CDR3: TGTGCCAGCAGCTTACGTTACTACTACACAGATACGCAGTATTTT. Translation: CASSLRYYYTDTQYF.

The chain couples TRBV19 to TRBJ2-7; TRBD2 matches at 8 bases. CDR1 is LNHDA and CDR2 is SQIVND in the germline V gene (reference sequence). The CDR3 totals 13 residues. V shed 5 bases and J 8 bases; nucleotides not matched to a gene: 8. The CDR3 DNA is TGTGCCAGTAGTCTCCGGCGGGGGGACCAGCAGTACTTC. Amino acid sequence: CASSLRRGDQQYF.

The chain has TRBV3-1 (or the pseudogene TRBV3-2) and TRBJ2-5; no firm D call. The CDR3 is 11 residues long. Between the trimmed V and J ends, which lost 3 bases and 4 bases, there was a span of 3 bases. From germline, CDR1 is LGHDT and CDR2 YNNKEL (reference sequence). CDR3 region: CASSHRETQYF. The CDR3 DNA follows: TGTGCCAGCAGCCACCGAGAGACCCAGTACTTC.

V usage is TRBV10-3 and J usage is TRBJ2-3; D uncertain. The CDR3 totals 12 residues. From germline, CDR1 is ENHRY and CDR2 SYGVKD. V was shortened by 4 bases and J by 4 bases, with 6 bases between the two germline ends. CDR3 region: CAISGLSDTQYF. CDR3 DNA: TGTGCCATCAGTGGACTTTCAGATACGCAGTATTTT.

The gene calls are TRBV9 and TRBJ2-3; TRBD2 matches 10 bases. The germline V gene has CDR1 SGDLS and CDR2 YYNGEE. V was pared by 0 bases and J by 5 bases, with 6 bases of the junction left unmatched. There are 16 residues in the CDR3. CDR3 DNA sequence: TGTGCCAGCAGCGTAGGGGCTAGCGGGGGCGGAGATACGCAGTATTTT. Protein: CASSVGASGGGDTQYF.

The chain joins TRBV7-2 to TRBJ2-5; 8 bases map to TRBD1. J was trimmed by 1 base and V by 2 bases; bases with no gene match: 0. The CDR3 loop spans 14 amino acids. The germline V gene has CDR1 SGHTA and CDR2 FQGNSA. CDR3 amino acids: CASSLQGAQETQYF. In DNA, the CDR3 is TGTGCCAGCAGCTTACAGGGGGCCCAAGAGACCCAGTACTTC.

This clone has only one observation. The chain recombines TRBV5-1 with TRBJ2-7; TRBD1 matches 8 bases. This CDR3 spans 13 amino acids. Unmatched junction bases numbered 3, after V lost 4 bases and J lost 3 bases. Per the germline V gene, CDR1 is SGHRS and CDR2 is YFSETQ. CDR3 sequence: CASSPDRGYEQYF. The CDR3 region has the DNA TGCGCCAGCAGCCCCGACAGGGGCTACGAGCAGTACTTC. The full variable domain, completed using reference TRBV5-1 and TRBJ2-7, is KAGVTQTPRYLIKTRGQQVTLSCSPISGHRSVSWYQQTPGQGLQFLFEYFSETQRNKGNFPGRFSGRQFSNSRSEMNVSTLELGDSALYLCASSPDRGYEQYFGPGTRLTVT.

The genes are TRBV9 and TRBJ1-1; TRBD1 might be the D (6 bases). The germline V and J ends were trimmed by 0 bases and 3 bases, with 21 bases remaining between them. This CDR3 contains 18 residues. Per germline, CDR1 SGDLS and CDR2 YYNGEE. CDR3 sequence: CASSVGINDLGADTEAFF. DNA of the CDR3: TGTGCCAGCAGCGTAGGGATTAACGACCTGGGGGCGGACACTGAAGCTTTCTTT. Full variable domain (missing parts from reference TRBV9 and TRBJ1-1): DSGVTQTPKHLITATGQRVTLRCSPRSGDLSVYWYQQSLDQGLQFLIQYYNGEERAKGNILERFSAQQFPDLHSELNLSSLELGDSALYFCASSVGINDLGADTEAFFGQGTRLTVV.

The chain combines TRBV11-3 with TRBJ1-1, with 7 bases lining up with TRBD1. Unmatched junction bases numbered 6, after V lost 4 bases and J lost 1 base. The germline V gene encodes CDR1 SGHNT and CDR2 YENEEA. CDR3 length: 15 residues. The CDR3 region has the DNA TGTGCCAGCAGCTCCAACAGGGGCGGGAACACTGAAGCTTTCTTT. It translates to CASSSNRGGNTEAFF.

The chain couples TRBV5-5 to TRBJ2-7, with TRBD1 matching 8 bases. This CDR3 is 16 amino acids long. Germline lookup yields CDR1 SGHKS and CDR2 YYEKEE (reference sequence). V lost 0 bases to trimming and J lost 3 bases; unmatched junction nucleotides: 8. The CDR3 reads CASSLVAGGGIYEQYF. In DNA, the CDR3 is TGTGCCAGCAGCTTGGTGGCAGGGGGCGGAATCTACGAGCAGTACTTC.

The table lists this clone with a count of one. The chain is built from TRBV5-1 and TRBJ2-5, with a possible D match to TRBD2 (6 bases). The germline V gene encodes CDR1 SGHRS and CDR2 YFSETQ. The CDR3 spans 14 residues. Trimming took 4 bases from V and 3 from J, leaving 13 bases between them. The chain's CDR3 is CASSPGGDKETQYF. As DNA, the CDR3 is TGCGCCAGCAGCCCGGGCGGGGATAAAGAGACCCAGTACTTC.

The J gene is TRBJ1-2, the V gene TRBV18; a possible D gene is TRBD1 (6 bases). Between the trimmed V and J ends, which lost 1 base and 4 bases, there was a span of 13 bases. The CDR3 loop spans 15 amino acids. The V gene's germline CDR1 is KGHSH and CDR2 LQKENI. CDR3 bases: TGTGCCAGCTCACCACAAGGGCAGGGGAGCTATGGCTACACCTTC. Translated, it gives CASSPQGQGSYGYTF.

The rearrangement uses TRBV18 and TRBJ1-1, with D perhaps TRBD1 (5 bases). V dropped 4 bases and J dropped 3 bases, with 12 bases sitting between them. Germline V gene sequence: CDR1 KGHSH, CDR2 LQKENI. There are 14 residues in the CDR3. CDR3 sequence (DNA): TGTGCCAGCTCACAGCTTACGGGGGACACTGAAGCTTTCTTT. It specifies CASSQLTGDTEAFF.

This chain links TRBV20-1 with TRBJ1-2; D perhaps matches TRBD1 (5 bases). CDR1 DFQATT and CDR2 SNEGSKA come from the germline V gene (reference sequence). Trimming shortened V by 7 bases and J by 4 bases, and 10 bases separated the two germline ends. The CDR3 covers 11 residues. Written as DNA, the CDR3 is TGCAGTGTTCGGACATCCTATGGCTACACCTTC. It encodes CSVRTSYGYTF.

A single count supports this clone. Different DNA sequences within this sample yield the same CDR3. This rearrangement joins TRBV27 to TRBJ1-3; no clear D gene. The CDR3 extends over 15 amino acids. Germline assignment: CDR1 MNHEY and CDR2 SMNVEV (reference sequence). Trimming took 6 bases from V and 0 from J, leaving 12 bases between them. CDR3 sequence: CASSPRVYSGNTIYF. CDR3 DNA sequence: TGTGCCAGCAGCCCCCGGGTATACTCTGGAAACACCATATATTTT.

This rearrangement joins TRBV7-9 to TRBJ1-1; 11 bases line up with TRBD1. CDR1 and CDR2 from the germline V gene are SEHNR and FQNEAQ (reference sequence). There are 14 residues in the CDR3. V was pared by 5 bases and J by 7 bases, with 6 bases of the junction left unmatched. CDR3 coding DNA: TGTGCCAGCAGCCGGGGACAGGGGGGTAGTGAAGCTTTCTTT. It specifies CASSRGQGGSEAFF.